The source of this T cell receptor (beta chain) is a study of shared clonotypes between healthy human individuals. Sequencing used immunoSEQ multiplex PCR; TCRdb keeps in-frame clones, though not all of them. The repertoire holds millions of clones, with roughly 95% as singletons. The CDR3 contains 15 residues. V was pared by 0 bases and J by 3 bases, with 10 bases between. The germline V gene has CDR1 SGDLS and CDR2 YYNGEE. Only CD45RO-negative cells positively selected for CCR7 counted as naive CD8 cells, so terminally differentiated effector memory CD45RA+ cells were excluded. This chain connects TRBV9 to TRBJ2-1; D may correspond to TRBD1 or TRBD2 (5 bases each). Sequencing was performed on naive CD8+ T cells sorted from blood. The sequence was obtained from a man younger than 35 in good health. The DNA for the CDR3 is TGTGCCAGCAGCGTAGGAGGGGCGATCTACAATGAGCAGTTCTTC. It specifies CASSVGGAIYNEQFF.